Each of the 32 T cell receptor beta chains below was sequenced from the same sample in a study of blood T cell repertoires in COVID-19. Sequencing used immunoSEQ multiplex PCR; TCRdb keeps in-frame clones, though not all of them. The sample carries 200,000 to 250,000 clones, roughly 84% recorded once. Input material: peripheral blood. These receptors were obtained from an older woman with acute or convalescent COVID-19.

This sequence joins TRBV7-2 and TRBJ2-2; D remains ambiguous. Germline-derived CDR1 and CDR2 are SGHTA and FQGNSA. The CDR3 has 15 amino acids. V lost 1 base, J lost 0 bases, and 6 bases lay in between. CDR3 DNA sequence: TGTGCCAGCAGCTTAGAGAGCCCGAACACCGGGGAGCTGTTTTTT. It translates to CASSLESPNTGELFF.

The V and J genes are TRBV5-1 and TRBJ2-5; 7 bases align to TRBD1. The CDR3 length is 15 residues. J gave up 2 bases and V 0 bases, and 4 bases lay outside the gene matches. Looked up from germline, CDR1 is SGHRS and CDR2 is YFSETQ. CDR3 loop: CASSLDFRGQETQYF. CDR3 DNA: TGCGCCAGCAGCTTGGATTTCAGGGGGCAAGAGACCCAGTACTTC.

The chain is built from TRBV12-3 or TRBV12-4 and TRBJ1-2; D unclear. The CDR3 is made up of 13 amino acids. Trimming shortened V by 6 bases and J by 4 bases, and 12 bases separated the two germline ends. CDR3 in amino acids: CASSQTSRYGYTF. The CDR3 DNA reads TGTGCCAGCAGCCAGACATCGCGCTATGGCTACACCTTC.

V is TRBV27 and J is TRBJ1-6; D unclear. Germline CDR1 is MNHEY and CDR2 is SMNVEV (reference sequence). V lost 2 bases and J lost 9, with 11 bases in between. There are 14 residues in the CDR3. The CDR3 nucleotides read TGTGCCAGCAGTTTAGGGAGGATGGTTTCACCCCTCCACTTT. This encodes CASSLGRMVSPLHF.

The gene calls are TRBV27 and TRBJ1-2, with D perhaps TRBD1 (5 bases). The CDR3 consists of 13 residues. V was pared by 2 bases and J by 8 bases, with 12 bases between. Germline lookup yields CDR1 MNHEY and CDR2 SMNVEV (reference sequence). CDR3 loop: CASSLNGRVGYTF. The CDR3 DNA reads as TGTGCCAGCAGTTTAAACGGCAGGGTGGGCTACACCTTC.

The chain is built from TRBV9 and TRBJ2-7; weak D call: TRBD1 (5 bases). V dropped 0 bases and J dropped 4 bases, with 11 bases sitting between them. From germline, CDR1 is SGDLS and CDR2 YYNGEE. The CDR3 loop spans 14 amino acids. CDR3 sequence (DNA): TGTGCCAGCAGCGTAGGCACTGGGGCTTACGAGCAGTACTTC. Translating it yields CASSVGTGAYEQYF.

The chain links TRBV4-2 to TRBJ1-2; D is possibly TRBD1 (6 bases). CDR3 length equals 14 residues. Germline loops: CDR1 LGHNA, CDR2 YNFKEQ. V lost 1 base, J lost 3 bases, and 9 bases lay in between. The CDR3 DNA follows: TGTGCCAGCAGCCAAGGGTGGACAGACTATGGCTACACCTTC. Encoded protein: CASSQGWTDYGYTF.

The chain combines TRBV6-2 or TRBV6-3 with TRBJ1-2, with 11 positions matching TRBD1. Germline V lookup: CDR1 MNHEY, CDR2 SVGEGT. The V segment lost 2 bases and the J segment 3 bases; nucleotides outside the gene matches: 2. The CDR3 consists of 15 residues. CDR3 coding DNA: TGTGCCAGCAGTTACGGGACAGGGGGAGACTATGGCTACACCTTC. Translated, it gives CASSYGTGGDYGYTF.

The chain has TRBV18 and TRBJ1-3; D unresolved. CDR3 length: 13 residues. Deletions cut 4 bases from V and 8 bases from J, with 12 bases between. Germline V lookup: CDR1 KGHSH, CDR2 LQKENI. The CDR3 protein is CASSLDTGDTIYF. In DNA, the CDR3 is TGTGCCAGCTCACTAGACACCGGGGACACCATATATTTT.

The chain joins TRBV30 to TRBJ1-1; 9 bases are a match to TRBD1. With V trimmed by 0 bases and J by 10 bases, 24 bases remained unmatched. The CDR3 sequence is 19 residues long. Germline V gene data show CDR1 as GTSNPN and CDR2 as SVGIG (reference sequence). As DNA, the CDR3 is TGTGCCTGGAGTGTACAATGGGGACAGGGTGTGGGACCCGATTCGGGAGCTTTCTTT. Translation gives CAWSVQWGQGVGPDSGAFF.

This clone appeared a few times. The V call is TRBV29-1, the J call TRBJ2-7, with D possibly matching TRBD1 (6 bases). CDR1 SQVTM and CDR2 ANQGSEA come from the germline V gene. The CDR3 length is 13 residues. Between the trimmed V and J ends, which lost 6 bases and 0 bases, there was a span of 12 bases. Written as DNA, the CDR3 is TGCAGCGTCCTGACAGGCCGCTCCTACGAGCAGTACTTC. This sequence encodes CSVLTGRSYEQYF.

The CDR3 nucleotides are TGTGCCTGGGAAACTGTCTTTAACACTGAAGCTTTCTTT. Amino acids: CAWETVFNTEAFF. The chain is built from TRBV30 and TRBJ1-1; D gene ambiguous. Germline CDR1 and CDR2: GTSNPN and SVGIG (reference sequence). The CDR3 consists of 13 residues. With 5 bases removed from V and 2 bases from J, the gap between germline ends came to 12 bases.

This clone was seen a handful of times. This chain connects TRBV2 to TRBJ1-5, with 11 bases that match TRBD1. Germline lookup yields CDR1 SNHLY and CDR2 FYNNEI. V lost 7 bases to trimming and J lost 6 bases; unmatched junction nucleotides: 8. This CDR3 is built from 15 residues. The CDR3 DNA reads TGTGCCAGCACCTTGGACAGGGGGCTCGGTCAGCCCCAGCATTTT. This translates into CASTLDRGLGQPQHF.

The rearrangement links TRBV24-1 to TRBJ1-4; the D is unclear. The CDR3 extends over 10 amino acids. V lost 1 base and J lost 15, with 5 bases in between. Germline loops: CDR1 KGHDR, CDR2 SFDVKD. CDR3 coding DNA: TGTGCCACCAGTGATTTCTGCGTGTTTTTT. Amino acid sequence: CATSDFCVFF.

The chain uses TRBV18 and TRBJ1-1, with TRBD1 as a possible D gene (5 bases). Trimming stripped 6 bases from V and 8 bases from J, with 16 bases between. This CDR3 contains 13 residues. Germline V gene lookup returns CDR1 KGHSH and CDR2 LQKENI. CDR3 residues: CASSQRTLVEAFF. The CDR3 region has the DNA TGTGCCAGCTCCCAACGGACACTCGTCGAAGCTTTCTTT.

The rearrangement links TRBV3-1 (or the pseudogene TRBV3-2) to TRBJ2-7, with TRBD1 matching over 7 bases. V was pared by 4 bases and J by 2 bases, with 5 bases of the junction left unmatched. The germline gives CDR1 LGHDT, CDR2 YNNKEL (reference sequence). The CDR3 runs to 14 residues. CDR3: CASSLRTGAYEQYF. CDR3 nucleotide sequence: TGTGCCAGCAGCCTGAGGACAGGAGCCTACGAGCAGTACTTC.

The table lists this clone with a few counts. V gene TRBV28 combines with J gene TRBJ1-2, with a weak D call TRBD1 (6 bases). V lost 4 bases and J lost 4, with 22 bases in between. Germline CDR1 MDHEN, CDR2 SYDVKM. CDR3 length: 17 residues. The DNA for the CDR3 is TGTGCCAGCAGTTCCCCTTTCGGTAGGGGGAAGTCCTATGGCTACACCTTC. It translates to CASSSPFGRGKSYGYTF.

This clone came up once. The junction does not match germline at one end; this may be a read error. The chain joins TRBV5-8 to TRBJ2-5, with TRBD1 identical over 7 bases. The germline CDR1 and CDR2 sequences are SGHTS and YDEGEE. There are 15 residues in the CDR3. The CDR3 nucleotides read TGTGCCAGCAGTTTGGGGACAGTTTACCAAGAGACCCAGTACTTC. Translating it yields CASSLGTVYQETQYF.

This clone has only one observation. This chain uses TRBV2 with TRBJ1-1; D uncertain. Germline CDR1 and CDR2: SNHLY and FYNNEI. The CDR3 sequence is 12 residues long. Trimming took off 10 bases at V and 4 bases at J, with 13 bases between the two ends. The CDR3 DNA is TGTGCCACCCTCGAGCTAGGCACTGAAGCTTTCTTT. Encoded protein: CATLELGTEAFF.

This clone was observed a single time. This same CDR3 is encoded by further DNA sequences in the sample. The chain joins TRBV30 to TRBJ1-5; D call uncertain. V shed 2 bases and J shed 2 bases, with 7 bases lying between them. Germline lookup yields CDR1 GTSNPN and CDR2 SVGIG (reference sequence). The CDR3 has 13 amino acids. CDR3 protein: CAWSTGGNQPQHF. The DNA of the CDR3 is TGTGCCTGGAGTACCGGGGGCAATCAGCCCCAGCATTTT.

The gene calls are TRBV10-3 and TRBJ2-2; D unresolved. Germline lookup yields CDR1 ENHRY and CDR2 SYGVKD. This CDR3 contains 15 residues. The V end lost 8 bases, the J end lost 1 base, and 14 bases lay between the germline ends. CDR3 sequence reads: CAIPRRAQNTGELFF. CDR3 DNA: TGTGCCATCCCCCGGAGAGCCCAGAACACCGGGGAGCTGTTTTTT.

The chain has TRBV20-1 and TRBJ1-2; no clear D. Trimming took off 5 bases at V and 4 bases at J, with 5 bases between the two ends. From germline, CDR1 is DFQATT and CDR2 SNEGSKA (reference sequence). This CDR3 contains 10 residues. CDR3 bases: TGCAGTGCTTATTCCTATGGCTACACCTTC. Its translation is CSAYSYGYTF.

In DNA form, the CDR3 reads TGTGCCAGCAGTCAACTCCAGACAGGGGCGAACACTGAAGCTTTCTTT. It yields the protein CASSQLQTGANTEAFF. The rearrangement joins TRBV6-7 to TRBJ1-1, with 8 bases identical to TRBD1. TRBV6-7 qualifies as an ORF whose function is uncertain. This CDR3 spans 16 amino acids. J was trimmed by 1 base and V by 5 bases; bases with no gene match: 9.

This chain connects TRBV7-8 to TRBJ1-5; D is unresolved. Germline V CDR1 and CDR2: SGHVS, FQNEAQ. V lost 0 bases, J lost 1 base, and 4 bases lay in between. The CDR3 has 14 residues. The CDR3 loop reads CASSLAASNQPQHF. The CDR3 nucleotides are TGTGCCAGCAGCTTAGCAGCCAGCAATCAGCCCCAGCATTTT.

The chain is built from TRBV5-1 and TRBJ1-1; 8 bases are shared with TRBD1. Germline V lookup: CDR1 SGHRS, CDR2 YFSETQ. This CDR3 has 15 residues. V lost 0 bases to trimming and J lost 2 bases; unmatched junction nucleotides: 3. The CDR3 here is CASSLVQGANTEAFF. The CDR3 nucleotides read TGCGCCAGCAGCTTGGTCCAGGGGGCTAACACTGAAGCTTTCTTT.

This clone was detected only a few times. The chain employs TRBV15 and TRBJ1-1; 11 bases agree with TRBD1. Unmatched junction bases numbered 3, after V lost 8 bases and J lost 4 bases. Germline loops: CDR1 LNHNV, CDR2 YYDKDF (reference sequence). This CDR3 comprises 13 residues. The CDR3 DNA reads TGTGCCACCGGACAGGGGGCTTTCACTGAAGCTTTCTTT. Protein sequence: CATGQGAFTEAFF.

This chain uses TRBV30 with TRBJ1-1; D possibly corresponds to TRBD1 (5 bases). The CDR3 is 12 residues long. Trimming removed 3 bases at V and 8 bases at J, with 13 bases between. Per germline, CDR1 GTSNPN and CDR2 SVGIG (reference sequence). CDR3 in amino acids: CAWSAGPPEAFF. The CDR3 nucleotides read TGTGCCTGGAGCGCGGGGCCCCCGGAAGCTTTCTTT.

The chain uses TRBV19 and TRBJ1-2; TRBD1 is a possible D gene (6 bases). This CDR3 spans 12 amino acids. The germline V gene has CDR1 LNHDA and CDR2 SQIVND (reference sequence). Trimming stripped 8 bases from V and 2 bases from J, with 9 bases between. CDR3 in DNA: TGTGCCAGTTATGACAGGAACTATGGCTACACCTTC. Translated: CASYDRNYGYTF.

This clone was seen a few times. The rearrangement uses TRBV7-2 and TRBJ2-7; 8 bases line up with TRBD1. Germline values: CDR1 SGHTA, CDR2 FQGNSA. Trimming took 4 bases from V and 4 from J; bases not matched to a gene: 6. The CDR3 is 14 residues long. The CDR3, as DNA: TGTGCCAGCAGCTCGGACAGGGTGCGTTACGAGCAGTACTTC. As protein: CASSSDRVRYEQYF.

The chain employs TRBV7-2 and TRBJ2-6; D gene ambiguous. Trimming took 5 bases from V and 0 from J, leaving 8 bases between them. Germline lookup yields CDR1 SGHTA and CDR2 FQGNSA. The CDR3 sequence is 15 residues long. CDR3 amino acids: CASSLYPSGANVLTF. DNA of the CDR3: TGTGCCAGCAGCCTATATCCCTCTGGGGCCAACGTCCTGACTTTC.

V is TRBV6-5 and J is TRBJ1-2, with D perhaps TRBD1 (6 bases). Looked up from germline, CDR1 is MNHEY and CDR2 is SVGAGI. The germline V and J ends were trimmed by 7 bases and 2 bases, with 14 bases remaining between them. This CDR3 region has 14 residues. The CDR3 nucleotides read TGTGCCAGCAAACAAGGCAGGGGCAACTATGGCTACACCTTC. Protein: CASKQGRGNYGYTF.

The gene calls are TRBV6-5 and TRBJ2-3; 7 positions match TRBD2. Per germline, CDR1 MNHEY and CDR2 SVGAGI. The CDR3 extends over 14 amino acids. The ends lost 6 bases at V and 4 bases at J; junction bases unmatched: 7. The CDR3 spells CASSPGLVSDTQYF. CDR3 DNA sequence: TGTGCCAGCAGCCCCGGACTAGTTTCAGATACGCAGTATTTT.